This T cell receptor beta chain was identified during a study of cytomegalovirus exposure and HLA in healthy donors. The study, taken as a whole, reports: Cytomegalovirus status was reportedly diagnosed by the classifier with high sensitivity and specificity. Some highly shared sequence variants likely arose as a pipeline artifact. Analyses of presence and absence presupposed an approximately uniform sequencing depth across donors.

Comments on this clone: Its antigen remains unknown.

The PCR was carried out with 60 Vbeta primers and 13 Jbeta primers. The assay was immunoSEQ multiplex PCR, and TCRdb's table has in-frame clones only and misses some. Among more than 200,000 clones listed, 82% were seen once. Sample: PBMCs. The receptor was derived from a man aged 40-49 years in good health and CMV-seropositive.

This CDR3 reads CASSLVGREDNYGYTF. The CDR3 nucleotides are TGTGCCAGCAGCTTGGTCGGACGGGAGGATAACTATGGCTACACCTTC. The genes are TRBV5-4 and TRBJ1-2; no clear D gene. Per germline, CDR1 SGHNT and CDR2 YYREEE (reference sequence). The CDR3 runs 16 residues. The V and J ends lost 0 bases and 1 base respectively, with 13 bases between them.